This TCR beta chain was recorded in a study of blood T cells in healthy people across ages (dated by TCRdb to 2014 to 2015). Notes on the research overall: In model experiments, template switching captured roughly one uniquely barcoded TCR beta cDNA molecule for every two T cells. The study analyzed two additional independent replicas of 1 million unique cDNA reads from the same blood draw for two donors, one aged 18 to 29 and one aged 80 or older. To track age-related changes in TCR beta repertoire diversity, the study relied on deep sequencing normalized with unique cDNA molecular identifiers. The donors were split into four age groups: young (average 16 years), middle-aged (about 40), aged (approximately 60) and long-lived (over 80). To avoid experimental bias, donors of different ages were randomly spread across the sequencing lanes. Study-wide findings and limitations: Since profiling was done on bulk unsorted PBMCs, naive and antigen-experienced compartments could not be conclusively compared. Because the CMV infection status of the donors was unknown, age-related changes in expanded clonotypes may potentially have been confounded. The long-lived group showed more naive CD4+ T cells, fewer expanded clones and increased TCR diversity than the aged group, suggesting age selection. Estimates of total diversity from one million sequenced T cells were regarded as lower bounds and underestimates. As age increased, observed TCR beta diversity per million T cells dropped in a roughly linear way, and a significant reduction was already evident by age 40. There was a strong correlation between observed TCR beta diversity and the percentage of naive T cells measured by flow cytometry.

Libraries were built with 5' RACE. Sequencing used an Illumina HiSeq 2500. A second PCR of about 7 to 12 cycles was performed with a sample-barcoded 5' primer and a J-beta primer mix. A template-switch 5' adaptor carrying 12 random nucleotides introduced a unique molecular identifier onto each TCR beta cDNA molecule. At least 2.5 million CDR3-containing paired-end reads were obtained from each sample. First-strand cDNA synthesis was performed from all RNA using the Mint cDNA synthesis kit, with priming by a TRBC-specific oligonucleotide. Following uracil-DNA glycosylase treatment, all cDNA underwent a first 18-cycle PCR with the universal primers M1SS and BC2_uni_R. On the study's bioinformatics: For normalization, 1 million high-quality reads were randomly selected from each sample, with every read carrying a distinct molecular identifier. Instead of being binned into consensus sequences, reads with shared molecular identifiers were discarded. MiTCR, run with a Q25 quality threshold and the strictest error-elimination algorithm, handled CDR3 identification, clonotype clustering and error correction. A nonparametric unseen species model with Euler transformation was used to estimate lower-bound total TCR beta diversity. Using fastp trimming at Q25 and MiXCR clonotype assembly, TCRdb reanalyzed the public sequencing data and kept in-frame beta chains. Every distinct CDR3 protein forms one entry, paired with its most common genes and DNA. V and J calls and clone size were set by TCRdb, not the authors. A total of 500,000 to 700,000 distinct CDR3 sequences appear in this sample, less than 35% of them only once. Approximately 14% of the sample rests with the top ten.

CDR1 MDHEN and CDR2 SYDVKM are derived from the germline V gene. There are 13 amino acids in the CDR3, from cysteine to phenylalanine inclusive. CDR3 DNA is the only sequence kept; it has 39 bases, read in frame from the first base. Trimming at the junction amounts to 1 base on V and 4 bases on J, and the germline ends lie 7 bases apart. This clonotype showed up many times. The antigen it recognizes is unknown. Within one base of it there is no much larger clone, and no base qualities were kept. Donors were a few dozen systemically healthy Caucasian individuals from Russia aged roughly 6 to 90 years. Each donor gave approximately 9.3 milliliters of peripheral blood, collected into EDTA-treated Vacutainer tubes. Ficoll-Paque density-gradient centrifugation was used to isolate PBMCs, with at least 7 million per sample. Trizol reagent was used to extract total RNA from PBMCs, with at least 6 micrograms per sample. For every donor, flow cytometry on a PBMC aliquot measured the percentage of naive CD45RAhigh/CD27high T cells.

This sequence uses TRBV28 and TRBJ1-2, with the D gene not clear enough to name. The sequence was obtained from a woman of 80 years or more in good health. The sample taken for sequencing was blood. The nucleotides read TGTGCCAGCAGTTTATTGGTTGTCTATGGCTACACCTTC. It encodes CASSLLVVYGYTF.